This passage covers 15 T cell receptor beta chains from one sample sequenced in a study of T cell repertoires in cytomegalovirus infection. TCRdb re-called the reads with MiXCR, one entry per CDR3 protein. This sample has 200,000 to 300,000 distinct CDR3 sequences, with roughly 15% found just once. The sample comprised PBMCs. The receptors derive from a human donor in good health (CMV status not recorded). Some clones in this sample may be carry-over from other donors' samples.

This clonotype was recorded at least ten times. The V gene is TRBV7-2, the J gene TRBJ1-1, with unresolved D. Germline V gene data show CDR1 as SGHTA and CDR2 as FQGNSA. The CDR3 totals 14 residues. V lost 5 bases, J lost 8 bases, and 18 bases lay in between. The CDR3 coding sequence is TGTGCCAGCAGCCCTCGAGGAGGGTTGGGGGAAGCTTTCTTT. It is translated as CASSPRGGLGEAFF.

The rearrangement joins TRBV29-1 to TRBJ1-1, with 7 bases identical to TRBD1. The CDR3 runs 15 residues. Unmatched junction bases numbered 12, after V lost 5 bases and J lost 3 bases. CDR1 and CDR2 (germline): SQVTM, ANQGSEA. CDR3 amino acids: CSVRGRLRGDTEAFF. The CDR3 nucleotides are TGCAGCGTTAGGGGGCGCCTAAGGGGGGACACTGAAGCTTTCTTT.

The table lists this clonotype with a few counts. This CDR3 is CASSLLLPGLAGKYEQYF. CDR3 nucleotides: TGTGCCAGCAGCTTACTCTTACCGGGGCTAGCGGGAAAGTACGAGCAGTACTTC. The chain combines TRBV7-6 with TRBJ2-7; TRBD2 agrees at 9 bases. Trimming took 2 bases from V and 4 from J; bases not matched to a gene: 15. Germline values: CDR1 SGHVS, CDR2 FNYEAQ. The CDR3 has 18 residues.

The chain couples TRBV20-1 to TRBJ2-3; 10 bases match TRBD2. After removal of 8 bases from V and 9 bases from J, the junction contained 17 bases not matched to a gene. Germline V gene lookup returns CDR1 DFQATT and CDR2 SNEGSKA (reference sequence). The CDR3 extends over 15 amino acids. CDR3 loop: CSIPEQAGGQNTQYF. DNA for the CDR3: TGCAGTATACCCGAACAAGCGGGAGGGCAAAACACGCAGTATTTT.

This clonotype showed up just a few times. The rearrangement uses TRBV5-1 and TRBJ1-1; D is unresolved. This CDR3 comprises 14 residues. The V gene's germline CDR1 is SGHRS and CDR2 YFSETQ. Trimming cost V 7 bases and J 0 bases, with 13 bases left between them. CDR3 bases: TGCGCCAGCGCGACAAGCCTCATGAACACTGAAGCTTTCTTT. Protein product: CASATSLMNTEAFF.

V and J are TRBV29-1 and TRBJ2-7; TRBD1 or TRBD2 may be the D gene (5 bases each). Trimming took 7 bases from V and 5 from J, leaving 18 bases between them. This CDR3 spans 13 amino acids. The V gene's germline CDR1 is SQVTM and CDR2 ANQGSEA. As DNA, the CDR3 is TGCAGCGGTATACAGGTTGGGACCCACGAGCAGTACTTC. Translation: CSGIQVGTHEQYF.

This clonotype was detected ten times or more. The CDR3 coding sequence is TGTGCCAGCAGCTCCCCGGAGAGCACAGATACGCAGTATTTT. Its translation is CASSSPESTDTQYF. The chain recombines TRBV7-9 with TRBJ2-3; D is unresolved. V was pared by 4 bases and J by 0 bases, with 8 bases between. The CDR3 consists of 14 residues. Per germline, CDR1 SEHNR and CDR2 FQNEAQ (reference sequence).

This clonotype showed up many times. The chain carries TRBV28 and TRBJ1-6; D remains ambiguous. V was trimmed by 7 bases and J by 4 bases, leaving 14 bases between them. The CDR3 sequence is 15 residues long. Germline lookup yields CDR1 MDHEN and CDR2 SYDVKM. The chain's CDR3 is CASTPSGGYNSPLHF. Written as DNA, the CDR3 is TGTGCCAGCACCCCTTCCGGAGGGTATAATTCACCCCTCCACTTT.

This clonotype was counted at least ten times. The chain employs TRBV7-8 and TRBJ2-1; 7 bases align to TRBD2. Germline loops: CDR1 SGHVS, CDR2 FQNEAQ. This CDR3 spans 15 amino acids. V shed 1 base and J 5 bases; nucleotides not matched to a gene: 5. CDR3 DNA: TGTGCCAGCAGCTTAGGGGCTAGCGGAAACAATGAGCAGTTCTTC. It is translated as CASSLGASGNNEQFF.

J is TRBJ1-1 and V is TRBV20-1; 9 nucleotides align to TRBD1. The ends lost 7 bases at V and 3 bases at J; junction bases unmatched: 9. The CDR3 runs to 14 residues. Germline V gene lookup returns CDR1 DFQATT and CDR2 SNEGSKA (reference sequence). CDR3 residues: CSVPNGQGHTEAFF. For the CDR3, the DNA is TGCAGTGTTCCCAACGGACAGGGGCACACTGAAGCTTTCTTT.

The V gene is TRBV7-9, the J gene TRBJ1-3; 9 bases fit TRBD1. Germline CDR1 reads SEHNR; CDR2 reads FQNEAQ (reference sequence). Unmatched junction bases numbered 5, after V lost 5 bases and J lost 6 bases. The CDR3 covers 14 residues. The CDR3 loop is CASSPGQGTNTIYF. CDR3 nucleotide sequence: TGTGCCAGCAGCCCGGGACAGGGTACAAACACCATATATTTT.

Note on this clonotype: A much larger clone differs from this one at a single base, so this may be a read error. The chain is built from TRBV27 and TRBJ2-3, with D hard to call. The germline V gene encodes CDR1 MNHEY and CDR2 SMNVEV (reference sequence). This CDR3 contains 16 residues. The CDR3 spells CTSSSSDPLSTDTQYF. In DNA, the CDR3 is TGTACCAGCAGCTCCTCCGATCCCCTTAGCACAGATACGCAGTATTTT.

V and J are TRBV6-6 and TRBJ1-5, with 12 bases lining up with TRBD1. Germline V lookup: CDR1 MNHNY, CDR2 SVGAGI (reference sequence). The junction had 8 bases not matched to a gene; V was cut back by 6 bases and J by 5 bases. CDR3 length equals 16 residues. CDR3 DNA sequence: TGTGCCAGCAGGGGAGGGACAGGGGGCAAGTATCAGCCCCAGCATTTT. Protein sequence: CASRGGTGGKYQPQHF.

This clonotype was observed at least ten times. V gene TRBV20-1 combines with J gene TRBJ2-5; TRBD2 is a possible D gene (6 bases). CDR1 and CDR2 from the germline V gene are DFQATT and SNEGSKA (reference sequence). CDR3 length: 14 amino acids. Trimming cost V 6 bases and J 5 bases, with 19 bases left between them. CDR3 amino acids: CSASGPSREETQYF. The CDR3 region has the DNA TGCAGTGCCTCCGGGCCCTCCCGGGAGGAGACCCAGTACTTC.

The sample holds many counts of this clonotype. This chain links TRBV7-2 with TRBJ2-1; D is uncertain. There are 12 residues in the CDR3. Trimming took 1 base from V and 10 from J, leaving 8 bases between them. Germline V gene sequence: CDR1 SGHTA, CDR2 FQGNSA. CDR3 sequence: CASSLDYYEQFF. The DNA of the CDR3 is TGTGCCAGCAGCTTAGATTACTACGAGCAGTTCTTC. Complete variable domain (other parts from reference TRBV7-2 and TRBJ2-1): GAGVSQSPSNKVTEKGKDVELRCDPISGHTALYWYRQSLGQGLEFLIYFQGNSAPDKSGLPSDRFSAERTGGSVSTLTIQRTQQEDSAVYLCASSLDYYEQFFGPGTRLTVL.